The sequence of this T cell receptor (beta chain) was determined in a study of tumor and adjacent non-tumor tissue in lung cancer. The overall study: Patients were aged about 30 to 85, 9 to 10 men and about 5 women, stage I to III.

No cell sorting was done before RNA was extracted from the tissue. The study, taken as a whole, reports: TCR diversity was significantly greater in tumor than normal lung tissue.

A modified ARM-PCR protocol with three rounds of nested PCR amplified TCRbeta. TCRdb re-called the multiplex PCR reads with MiXCR, one entry per CDR3 protein. Among 100,000 to 120,000 distinct CDR3 sequences listed, 84% were seen once. Germline V gives CDR1 MDHEN, CDR2 SYDVKM. This CDR3 is 14 amino acids long. V dropped 6 bases and J dropped 4 bases, with 15 bases sitting between them. This clonotype was seen only a few times. The antigen remains unidentified. This may be a read error: a much more frequent sequence differs by one nucleotide. This receptor was taken from a man between 65 and 85 years old with non-small cell lung cancer. Material: lung tumor tissue. The rearrangement uses TRBV28 and TRBJ1-2, with D possibly matching TRBD1 (6 bases). For the CDR3, the DNA is TGTGCCAGCAGACGAAGGGGGTTTAGCTATGGCTACACCTTC. Residues: CASRRRGFSYGYTF.